This TCR beta chain is drawn from a study of beta chain features in type 1 diabetes. Whole-study context: Researchers looked at 107,917,701 sorted cells across all samples.

The CDR3 is 15 amino acids. V trimming: 6 bases; J trimming: 3 bases; junction bases outside the gene matches: 9. CDR1 and CDR2 (germline): MNHEY, SVGAGI. Every bit of the isolated RNA underwent reverse transcription, so sequencing read expressed TCRB transcripts. The data were produced by immunoSEQ multiplex PCR, yet TCRdb's version contains in-frame clones alone and is incomplete. Of around 710,000 clones listed, roughly 12% were seen once; the top ten hold 0.095% to 0.15%. This clone has a handful of counts. Its matching antigen is unknown. Study findings and constraints: In every one of the four CD4+ subsets, TCRB CDR3s were moderately but significantly shorter in Type 1 diabetes patients.

Material for sequencing was naive CD4+ T cells from blood. The source is a man aged 25 to 40 with type 1 diabetes. This chain joins TRBV6-5 and TRBJ1-1; the match to TRBD1 covers 8 bases. The CDR3, as DNA: TGTGCCAGCAGGACAACCGGGACAGGAGACACTGAAGCTTTCTTT. Its translation is CASRTTGTGDTEAFF.